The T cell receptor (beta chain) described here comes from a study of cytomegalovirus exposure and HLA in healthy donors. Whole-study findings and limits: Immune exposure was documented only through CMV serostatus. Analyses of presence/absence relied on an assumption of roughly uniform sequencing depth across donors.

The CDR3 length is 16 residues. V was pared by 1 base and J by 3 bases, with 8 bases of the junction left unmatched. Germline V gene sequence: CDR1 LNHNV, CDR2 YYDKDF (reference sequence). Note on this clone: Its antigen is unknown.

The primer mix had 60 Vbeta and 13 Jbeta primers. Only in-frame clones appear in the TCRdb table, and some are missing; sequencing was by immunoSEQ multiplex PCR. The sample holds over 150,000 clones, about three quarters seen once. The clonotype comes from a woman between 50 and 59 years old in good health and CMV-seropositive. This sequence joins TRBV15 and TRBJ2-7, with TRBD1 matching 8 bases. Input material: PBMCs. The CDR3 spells CATSRGSTGVDYEQYF. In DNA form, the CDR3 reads TGTGCCACCAGCAGAGGCTCGACAGGGGTGGACTACGAGCAGTACTTC. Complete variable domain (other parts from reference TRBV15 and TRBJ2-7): DAMVIQNPRYQVTQFGKPVTLSCSQTLNHNVMYWYQQKSSQAPKLLFHYYDKDFNNEADTPDNFQSRRPNTSFCFLDIRSPGLGDTAMYLCATSRGSTGVDYEQYFGPGTRLTVT.